A selection of T cell receptor beta chains follows, all from one sample in a study of T cells after yellow fever vaccination. In TCRdb, the 5' RACE reads were re-called with MiXCR into one record per CDR3 protein. The sample yields 200,000 to 250,000 distinct CDR3 sequences, approximately 3% seen once. The sequencing used CD4+ T cells sorted from PBMCs, collected 10 days after the yellow fever booster vaccination. These TCRs come from a man in his late teens or twenties who received the YFV17D yellow fever vaccine. Both conserved end residues are part of each CDR3. The D gene is left open where the match is weak. Not all rows give a size; the values are once, few, many and, for expanded clones, a class.

clone_size: many
j_call: TRBJ2-2
d_call: .
v_call: TRBV12-3/TRBV12-4
cdr3_aa: CASSGGSWAGELFF
cdr3_nt: TGTGCCAGCAGTGGTGGCTCCTGGGCCGGGGAGCTGTTTTTT

clone_size: .
j_call: TRBJ2-3
d_call: TRBD2
v_call: TRBV7-2
cdr3_aa: CASSLRLAGSIDTQYF
cdr3_nt: TGTGCCAGCAGCCTTAGATTAGCGGGGTCCATAGATACGCAGTATTTT

clone_size: .
j_call: TRBJ2-3
d_call: TRBD2
v_call: TRBV6-1
cdr3_aa: CASSEQAGGSTDTQYF
cdr3_nt: TGTGCCAGCAGTGAACAAGCGGGGGGGAGCACAGATACGCAGTATTTT

clone_size: .
j_call: TRBJ2-1
d_call: TRBD2
v_call: TRBV7-2
cdr3_aa: CASSLVYLAGDEQFF
cdr3_nt: TGTGCCAGCAGCTTAGTTTACCTAGCGGGCGATGAGCAGTTCTTC

clone_size: .
j_call: TRBJ1-2
d_call: .
v_call: TRBV7-9
cdr3_aa: CASSLGGLQSGYTF
cdr3_nt: TGTGCCAGCAGCTTAGGTGGCTTGCAGTCTGGCTACACCTTC

clone_size: .
j_call: TRBJ2-1
d_call: .
v_call: TRBV12-3/TRBV12-4
cdr3_aa: CASSSDWNEQFF
cdr3_nt: TGTGCCAGCAGTTCGGATTGGAATGAGCAGTTCTTC

clone_size: few
j_call: TRBJ2-5
d_call: TRBD1
v_call: TRBV19
cdr3_aa: CATNNRGLGETQYF
cdr3_nt: TGTGCCACCAATAACAGGGGGCTGGGGGAGACCCAGTACTTC

clone_size: many
j_call: TRBJ1-4
d_call: .
v_call: TRBV4-3
cdr3_aa: CASSQGAGDNEKLFF
cdr3_nt: TGCGCCAGCAGCCAAGGCGCAGGCGATAATGAAAAACTGTTTTTT

clone_size: many
j_call: TRBJ1-2
d_call: TRBD1
v_call: TRBV4-3
cdr3_aa: CASSRLGTELGSYGYTF
cdr3_nt: TGCGCCAGCAGCCGCCTAGGGACAGAATTAGGATCCTATGGCTACACCTTC

clone_size: many
j_call: TRBJ2-7
d_call: TRBD1
v_call: TRBV15
cdr3_aa: CATTRDRDSYEQYF
cdr3_nt: TGTGCCACCACGCGGGACAGGGACTCCTACGAGCAGTACTTC

clone_size: .
j_call: TRBJ1-1
d_call: .
v_call: TRBV5-8
cdr3_aa: CASVPAGAFF
cdr3_nt: TGTGCCAGCGTTCCGGCGGGAGCTTTCTTT

clone_size: few
j_call: TRBJ2-5
d_call: .
v_call: TRBV7-2
cdr3_aa: CASSPRFLLETQYF
cdr3_nt: TGTGCCAGCAGCCCCAGGTTCCTCCTGGAGACCCAGTACTTC

clone_size: few
j_call: TRBJ1-1
d_call: .
v_call: TRBV7-2
cdr3_aa: CASSFRGPTNTEAFF
cdr3_nt: TGTGCCAGCAGCTTCCGGGGGCCTACCAACACTGAAGCTTTCTTT

clone_size: few
j_call: TRBJ2-3
d_call: TRBD2
v_call: TRBV10-3
cdr3_aa: CAAKRAGGDTQYF
cdr3_nt: TGTGCCGCTAAGAGAGCGGGGGGGGATACGCAGTATTTT